This record covers a single T cell receptor (beta chain). Its cognate antigen is unknown. The CDR3 consists of 15 residues. Deletions cut 1 base from V and 0 bases from J, with 9 bases between. Germline V CDR1 and CDR2: SGHKS, YYEKEE (reference sequence). The data originate from a study of T cell responses to AZD1222 COVID-19 vaccine. The protocol was immunoSEQ multiplex PCR, while the TCRdb copy is restricted to in-frame clones and leaves out a portion. The table records 70,000 or so clones, approximately 85% of them present only once. Study findings and constraints: Repertoires were obtained solely post-peak T cell response. Clonal diversity was possibly underestimated, and white British individuals and females predominated among donors. Once two AZD1222 doses were given, Spike-specific TCR breadth and depth went up.

The TCR comes from an adult in good health. The sequenced sample was peripheral blood, obtained on day 0 of MenACWY control vaccination. This sequence joins TRBV5-5 and TRBJ2-3, with D tentatively TRBD1 (5 bases). The CDR3 DNA reads as TGTGCCAGCAGCTTGTGGGGCAGCAGCACAGATACGCAGTATTTT. As protein: CASSLWGSSTDTQYF.